The 30 T cell receptor beta chains presented below share a single source sample, sequenced in a study of early T cells in non-severe SARS-CoV-2 infection. MiXCR, applied by TCRdb to the 5' RACE reads, yields one record per CDR3 protein. The table shows about 43,000 distinct CDR3 sequences, with approximately 11% occurring only once. Sequenced input: whole blood. The receptor set was obtained from an adult who was a healthcare worker with PCR-confirmed SARS-CoV-2 infection or an uninfected control (not recorded which).

This clonotype came up many times. The CDR3 nucleotides are TGTGCCAGCCTGTCAGCCACCACCTCTTATGGCTACACCTTC. Translation: CASLSATTSYGYTF. The chain joins TRBV6-5 to TRBJ1-2; D is ambiguous. The CDR3 has 14 residues. V lost 8 bases to trimming and J lost 5 bases, with 18 bases between them. Germline lookup yields CDR1 MNHEY and CDR2 SVGAGI.

V is TRBV29-1 and J is TRBJ2-7; perhaps TRBD2 as D (7 bases). This CDR3 region has 11 residues. The germline V gene encodes CDR1 SQVTM and CDR2 ANQGSEA. V was cut by 6 bases and J by 7 bases, with 13 bases left in between. This CDR3 reads CSVGGGGEQYF. The CDR3 coding sequence is TGCAGCGTAGGGGGGGGCGGAGAGCAGTACTTC.

This clonotype was seen repeatedly, ten times or more. V gene TRBV12-3 or TRBV12-4 combines with J gene TRBJ1-4; D uncertain. V shed 6 bases and J shed 0 bases, with 8 bases lying between them. This CDR3 region has 14 residues. CDR3 sequence (DNA): TGTGCCAGCAGCTGGAGCACAACTAATGAAAAACTGTTTTTT. Its protein is CASSWSTTNEKLFF.

The chain uses TRBV7-9 and TRBJ2-1, with a possible D match to TRBD2 (5 bases). Germline V gene sequence: CDR1 SEHNR, CDR2 FQNEAQ (reference sequence). The CDR3 is 13 residues long. V was pared by 1 base and J by 6 bases, with 7 bases between. CDR3 region: CASSLVLANEQFF. The CDR3 DNA reads TGTGCCAGCAGCTTAGTCCTAGCCAATGAGCAGTTCTTC.

The table lists this clonotype with a few counts. The chain uses TRBV3-1 and TRBJ2-1; perhaps D is TRBD1 or TRBD2 (5 bases each). Deletions cut 4 bases from V and 12 bases from J, with 22 bases between. The CDR3 covers 15 residues. In germline, CDR1 is LGHDT, CDR2 YNNKEL (reference sequence). The CDR3: CASSPAGTNNLRQFF. The CDR3 coding sequence is TGTGCCAGCAGCCCGGCCGGGACCAATAACCTTCGGCAGTTCTTC.

Ten or more counts support this clonotype. The rearrangement uses TRBV19 and TRBJ2-5; D not resolved. The CDR3 is 14 amino acids. The V gene lost 2 bases and the J gene lost 3 bases, with 10 bases spanning the gap. CDR1 is LNHDA, CDR2 SQIVND, per germline (reference sequence). CDR3 residues: CASSIRIDEETQYF. CDR3 in DNA: TGTGCCAGTAGTATAAGAATCGATGAAGAGACCCAGTACTTC.

This clonotype appeared many times. This chain connects TRBV18 to TRBJ2-3; 7 bases map to TRBD1. Trimming removed 3 bases from V and 0 bases from J; junction bases left unmatched: 9. Per germline, CDR1 KGHSH and CDR2 LQKENI. The CDR3 length is 17 residues. CDR3 sequence: CASSPFPPGQSTDTQYF. The CDR3 DNA follows: TGTGCCAGCTCACCTTTTCCACCGGGACAGAGCACAGATACGCAGTATTTT.

Comments on this clonotype: A much bigger clone sits one base away, suggesting this may be a read error. The V call is TRBV11-2, the J call TRBJ2-7; D gene ambiguous. This CDR3 region has 11 residues. Germline V lookup: CDR1 SGHAT, CDR2 FQNNGV. The V end was cut by 1 base, the J end by 3 bases, with 1 base between. The CDR3 spells CASSLVYEQYF. The DNA for the CDR3 is TGTGCCAGCAGCTTAGTCTACGAGCAGTACTTC.

At least ten counts were recorded for this clonotype. V usage is TRBV5-6 and J usage is TRBJ2-7, with TRBD2 matching over 13 bases. Germline assignment: CDR1 SGHDT and CDR2 YYEEEE. The CDR3 is made up of 18 amino acids. The trim removed 0 bases at V and 3 bases at J, leaving 9 bases unmatched. Here the CDR3 reads CASSLAVGTSGTVYEQYF. The DNA of the CDR3 is TGTGCCAGCAGCTTGGCGGTCGGGACTAGCGGGACAGTCTACGAGCAGTACTTC.

This clonotype was seen ten or more times. The CDR3 coding sequence is TGTGCCAGCAGGCCCGGGACAGGGTACGAGCAGTACTTC. Translated, it gives CASRPGTGYEQYF. V gene TRBV6-6 combines with J gene TRBJ2-7; 9 nucleotides line up with TRBD1. This CDR3 has 13 amino acids. With V trimmed by 6 bases and J by 4 bases, 4 bases remained unmatched. Looked up from germline, CDR1 is MNHNY and CDR2 is SVGAGI (reference sequence).

There are many counts of this clonotype. This rearrangement joins TRBV6-6 to TRBJ1-4, with a weak D call TRBD1 (5 bases). Germline V gives CDR1 MNHNY, CDR2 SVGAGI (reference sequence). This CDR3 comprises 13 residues. The ends were cut back, 6 bases at V and 0 bases at J, with 5 bases in the middle. The CDR3 is CASRGPTNEKLFF. CDR3 DNA: TGTGCCAGCAGGGGGCCAACTAATGAAAAACTGTTTTTT.

The J gene is TRBJ2-7, the V gene TRBV29-1; no firm D call. Germline V gives CDR1 SQVTM, CDR2 ANQGSEA. The CDR3 is 12 amino acids. Trimming removed 4 bases from V and 2 bases from J, with 9 bases in between. The CDR3 DNA reads TGCAGCGTTGGTCCAGACCCCTACGAGCAGTACTTC. Protein: CSVGPDPYEQYF.

The genes are TRBV15 and TRBJ1-2; TRBD1 might be the D (6 bases). V was shortened by 0 bases and J by 5 bases, with 10 bases between the two germline ends. CDR1 LNHNV and CDR2 YYDKDF come from the germline V gene (reference sequence). CDR3 length: 14 residues. The CDR3 is CATSRDRTAYGYTF. For the CDR3, the DNA is TGTGCCACCAGCAGAGACAGGACAGCTTATGGCTACACCTTC.

This clonotype has more than one count but fewer than ten. The rearrangement uses TRBV6-1 and TRBJ1-3, with D uncertain. From germline, CDR1 is MNHNS and CDR2 SASEGT. This CDR3 is 14 amino acids long. Trimming removed 2 bases at V and 0 bases at J, with 5 bases between. The CDR3 spells CASSEQDSGNTIYF. In nucleotides, the CDR3 is TGTGCCAGCAGTGAACAGGACTCTGGAAACACCATATATTTT.

This clonotype was picked up a small number of times. V usage is TRBV15 and J usage is TRBJ2-5; 7 bases map to TRBD1. The germline V gene encodes CDR1 LNHNV and CDR2 YYDKDF (reference sequence). The length of the CDR3 is 15 residues. V lost 0 bases to trimming and J lost 5 bases; unmatched junction nucleotides: 6. CDR3 nucleotides: TGTGCCACCAGCAGAGAAGCGACAGGGTTTGAGACCCAGTACTTC. Its translation: CATSREATGFETQYF.

The V gene is TRBV4-3, the J gene TRBJ2-1; 8 nucleotides line up with TRBD2. Losses at the gene ends were 1 base for V and 3 bases for J; bases not matched to a gene: 5. The CDR3 sequence is 16 residues long. Germline lookup yields CDR1 LGHNA and CDR2 YSLEER. The CDR3 DNA reads TGCGCCAGCAGCCAAGGTTTCGGGACTAGCTACAATGAGCAGTTCTTC. It encodes CASSQGFGTSYNEQFF.

The chain couples TRBV7-3 to TRBJ2-5; 10 positions agree with TRBD2. The germline V gene has CDR1 SGHTA and CDR2 FQGTGA. The V and J ends lost 5 bases and 3 bases, in that order; junction bases with no gene match: 3. CDR3 length: 14 amino acids. CDR3 nucleotide sequence: TGTGCCAGCAGCGCCACTAGCGGGGAAGAGACCCAGTACTTC. As protein: CASSATSGEETQYF.

In this sample, this clonotype turned up a few times. This chain links TRBV5-1 with TRBJ2-3; D call uncertain. Germline CDR1 SGHRS, CDR2 YFSETQ. V was shortened by 4 bases and J by 1 base, with 16 bases between the two germline ends. The CDR3 covers 16 residues. The CDR3 sequence: CASSPRLDGRTDTQYF. The CDR3 DNA sequence: TGCGCCAGCAGCCCCCGCTTGGACGGGCGCACAGATACGCAGTATTTT.

The gene calls are TRBV20-1 and TRBJ2-5; no definite D call. V was clipped by 5 bases and J by 4 bases, with 8 bases between them. The CDR3 loop spans 11 amino acids. Germline CDR1 reads DFQATT; CDR2 reads SNEGSKA (reference sequence). CDR3 sequence reads: CSALGGETQYF. CDR3 nucleotides: TGCAGTGCTTTAGGCGGAGAGACCCAGTACTTC.

This clonotype has ten or more counts. The chain links TRBV29-1 to TRBJ1-2; D perhaps matches TRBD1 (5 bases). Germline-derived CDR1 and CDR2 are SQVTM and ANQGSEA. This CDR3 has 12 residues. The V end was cut by 4 bases, the J end by 0 bases, with 6 bases between. This chain's CDR3 is CSVAGTNYGYTF. The CDR3 DNA is TGCAGCGTTGCAGGGACTAACTATGGCTACACCTTC.

This clonotype was recorded at least ten times. The J gene is TRBJ2-5, the V gene TRBV6-5, with 7 bases that match TRBD1. The V gene end was trimmed by 6 bases and the J gene end by 3 bases; junction bases not matched to a gene: 7. Germline V lookup: CDR1 MNHEY, CDR2 SVGAGI. The CDR3 covers 14 residues. This CDR3 is CASRRLGQKETQYF. CDR3 bases: TGTGCCAGCAGGAGGTTGGGACAGAAAGAGACCCAGTACTTC.

Here the CDR3 reads CASGSLRTGQETQYF. The CDR3 DNA is TGTGCTAGTGGTTCCCTCCGGACAGGCCAAGAGACCCAGTACTTC. The chain has TRBV12-5 and TRBJ2-5; TRBD1 agrees at 7 bases. Germline V CDR1 and CDR2: LGHNT, FRNRAP. CDR3 size: 15 residues. The trim removed 4 bases at V and 1 base at J, leaving 6 bases unmatched.

This chain joins TRBV5-6 and TRBJ1-5; the D gene is possibly TRBD1 (5 bases). Per the germline V gene, CDR1 is SGHDT and CDR2 is YYEEEE. V lost 4 bases and J 6 bases, leaving 14 bases between the germline ends. The CDR3 length is 14 residues. CDR3 in DNA: TGTGCCAGCAGCCCGGGGACTAGGAGTCAGCCCCAGCATTTT. Protein: CASSPGTRSQPQHF.

This clonotype appeared many times. V is TRBV14 and J is TRBJ1-2; TRBD1 aligns across 8 bases. CDR3 length: 15 amino acids. V lost 1 base and J lost 6; bases outside the gene matches: 7. Germline V gives CDR1 SGHDN, CDR2 FVKESK. CDR3 nucleotides: TGTGCCAGCAGCCAAGCGGCCAGGGGGCGTGATGGCTACACCTTC. Amino acids: CASSQAARGRDGYTF.

Ten or more counts support this clonotype. The chain uses TRBV5-1 and TRBJ2-1; 9 bases map to TRBD2. The CDR3 length is 17 residues. Trimming took 2 bases from V and 4 from J; bases not matched to a gene: 10. The V gene's germline CDR1 is SGHRS and CDR2 YFSETQ. CDR3 in DNA: TGCGCCAGCAGCTTTGCATATAGCGGGGGATCGTACAATGAGCAGTTCTTC. It encodes CASSFAYSGGSYNEQFF.

The chain uses TRBV6-2 or TRBV6-3 and TRBJ2-7, with 7 bases lining up with TRBD2. V lost 7 bases and J lost 4; bases outside the gene matches: 10. The CDR3 is 14 residues long. Germline CDR1 is MNHEY and CDR2 is SVGEGT. In DNA form, the CDR3 reads TGTGCCAGCATCACGGGCGGGGGTAGGTACGAGCAGTACTTC. It is translated as CASITGGGRYEQYF.

The V gene is TRBV7-8, the J gene TRBJ1-1; TRBD1 is a possible D gene (6 bases). Germline CDR1 is SGHVS and CDR2 is FQNEAQ. The CDR3 covers 15 residues. The germline V and J ends were trimmed by 5 bases and 4 bases, with 17 bases remaining between them. DNA of the CDR3: TGTGCCAGCAGCCCGGTAGGGGGGCGGATCACTGAAGCTTTCTTT. Encoded protein: CASSPVGGRITEAFF.

The rearrangement links TRBV12-3 or TRBV12-4 to TRBJ2-7, with D perhaps TRBD1 or TRBD2 (6 bases each). The length of the CDR3 is 14 residues. V lost 5 bases and J 3 bases, leaving 14 bases between the germline ends. DNA of the CDR3: TGTGCCAGCAGTGGAGGGGGACGGGACTACGAGCAGTACTTC. Its translation is CASSGGGRDYEQYF.

This clonotype was detected only a few times. The rearrangement uses TRBV30 and TRBJ1-3; TRBD1 is a possible D gene (6 bases). The CDR3 is 14 residues long. With 7 bases removed from V and 0 bases from J, the gap between germline ends came to 13 bases. Germline CDR1 reads GTSNPN; CDR2 reads SVGIG (reference sequence). The CDR3 reads CALTRTASGNTIYF. CDR3 bases: TGTGCCTTGACCCGGACAGCCTCTGGAAACACCATATATTTT.

The chain combines TRBV4-3 with TRBJ2-1; 7 bases are shared with TRBD2. Germline lookup yields CDR1 LGHNA and CDR2 YSLEER. The V segment lost 0 bases and the J segment 3 bases; nucleotides outside the gene matches: 2. CDR3 length: 15 amino acids. CDR3 loop: CASSQEGEGYNEQFF. CDR3 nucleotide sequence: TGCGCCAGCAGCCAAGAAGGGGAGGGCTACAATGAGCAGTTCTTC.